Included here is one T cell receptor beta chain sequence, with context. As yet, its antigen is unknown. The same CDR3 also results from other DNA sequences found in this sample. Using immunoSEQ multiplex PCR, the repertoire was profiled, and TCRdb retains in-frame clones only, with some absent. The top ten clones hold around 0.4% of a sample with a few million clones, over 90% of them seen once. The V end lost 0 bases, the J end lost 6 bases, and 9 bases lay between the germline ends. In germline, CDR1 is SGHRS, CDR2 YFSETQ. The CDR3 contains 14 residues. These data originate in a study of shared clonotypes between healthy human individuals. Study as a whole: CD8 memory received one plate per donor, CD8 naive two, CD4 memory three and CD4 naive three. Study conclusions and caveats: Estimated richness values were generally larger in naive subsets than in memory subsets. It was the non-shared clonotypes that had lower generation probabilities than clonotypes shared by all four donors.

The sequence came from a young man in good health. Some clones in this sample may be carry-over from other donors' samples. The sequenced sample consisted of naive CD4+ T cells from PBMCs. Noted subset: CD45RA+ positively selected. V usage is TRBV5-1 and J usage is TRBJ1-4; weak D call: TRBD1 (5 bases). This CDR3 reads CASSLAGTDEKLFF. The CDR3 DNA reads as TGCGCCAGCAGCTTGGCCGGGACTGATGAAAAACTGTTTTTT.